The source of this TCR beta chain is a study of beta chain features in type 1 diabetes. General observations from the study: Type 1 diabetes patients had fewer VDJ junction insertions and more deletions. Researchers report that Type 1 diabetes patients had moderately but significantly shorter TCRB CDR3s across all four CD4+ subsets. cDNA sequencing could over-represent cells with high TCR expression.

This clone came up a few times. Its antigen is unidentified. Germline-derived CDR1 and CDR2 are SQVTM and ANQGSEA. This CDR3 has 14 residues. V dropped 4 bases and J dropped 6 bases, with 19 bases sitting between them. Sequenced material consisted of expressed TCRB transcripts (all of the isolated RNA was reverse transcribed). Using immunoSEQ multiplex PCR, the repertoire was profiled, and TCRdb retains in-frame clones only, with some absent. The repertoire holds a few hundred thousand clones, with under 20% as singletons. It was via CD45RO/CCR7/CD25/CD127/CD95/CD27 that CD4+ naive, central memory, regulatory and stem cell-like memory cells were sorted. Sorted populations all exceeded 98% purity.

The sequence was obtained from a young man with type 1 diabetes. The chain recombines TRBV29-1 with TRBJ2-7; D perhaps matches TRBD1 (7 bases). Sequenced: naive CD4+ T cells from blood. The CDR3 DNA follows: TGCAGCGTTGCCCCCGGACAGGTGGGGGGCGAGCAGTACTTC. Protein product: CSVAPGQVGGEQYF.